This TCR beta chain stems from a study of T cells in Graves' hyperthyroidism and ophthalmopathy. It was RNA transcripts that yielded the amplified TCR beta CDR3 regions. First-round RT-PCR of the TCR CDR3 relied on the HTBI primer set. TCRdb recomputed calls from the multiplex PCR reads with MiXCR, one row per CDR3 protein. This sample yields a few hundred thousand distinct CDR3 sequences, of which about a fifth are seen a single time; approximately 25% belongs to the top ten. These patients, aged 18 to 65, had recently diagnosed hyperthyroidism lasting under 2 months. Uncontrolled infections, other autoimmune diseases, pregnancy or lactation led to exclusion of patients. The CDR3 contains 12 residues. Trimming took 6 bases from V and 2 from J, leaving 7 bases between them. Germline assignment: CDR1 MDHEN and CDR2 SYDVKM. Many counts were recorded for this clonotype.

Input material: blood. The receptor's source is a young man with Graves' hyperthyroidism. V gene TRBV28 combines with J gene TRBJ1-2; the D is unclear. Here the CDR3 reads CASRDANYGYTF. The DNA of the CDR3 is TGTGCCAGCAGGGACGCCAACTATGGCTACACCTTC.